This T cell receptor beta chain was sequenced for a study of blood T cell repertoires in COVID-19. Germline CDR1 and CDR2: SGHVS and FQNEAQ. This CDR3 comprises 16 residues. V lost 8 bases to trimming and J lost 2 bases; unmatched junction nucleotides: 7. Sequenced by immunoSEQ multiplex PCR; TCRdb stores in-frame clones only, minus some. This table has approximately 240,000 clones, almost 85% appearing once. The V and J genes are TRBV7-8 and TRBJ2-1; 12 bases agree with TRBD2. The sequenced sample consisted of peripheral blood. This TCR was sampled from a man aged 50-59 years with acute or convalescent COVID-19. The CDR3 DNA follows: TGTGCCAGCGGAGTCTGGACTAGCGGGACCTACAATGAGCAGTTCTTC. Its translation is CASGVWTSGTYNEQFF.